Reported below is one T cell receptor (beta chain). Its antigen is not identified. This sample is part of a study of shared clonotypes between healthy human individuals. Study details: The cohort comprised a couple of women and a few men. Their ages spanned 18 to 49 years. Points from the study as a whole: Clonotypes not shared had lower generation probabilities than those common to all four donors. A small donor pool kept down the genetic and exposure-history diversity that was represented.

Generated by immunoSEQ multiplex PCR, the TCRdb table keeps only in-frame clones and is missing some. Seen here are roughly 810,000 clones, about 96% observed once, and the top ten hold less than 0.25%. After removal of 1 base from V and 6 bases from J, the junction contained 9 bases not matched to a gene. From germline, CDR1 is MGHRA and CDR2 YSYEKL. The CDR3 runs 17 residues. Naive CD8 isolation took CD45RO-negative cells positively selected for CCR7 and excluded terminally differentiated effector memory CD45RA+ cells. All donors qualified as healthy HIV-negative adults and had experienced no recent acute infections or vaccinations.

The sample taken for sequencing was naive CD8+ T cells sorted from blood. V is TRBV4-1 and J is TRBJ1-4, with TRBD1 matching 9 bases. The clonotype was recovered from a man under 40 in good health. The CDR3 protein is CASSQVPGQGSDEKLFF. Written as DNA, the CDR3 is TGCGCCAGCAGCCAAGTCCCGGGACAGGGATCGGATGAAAAACTGTTTTTT.